Each of the 20 T cell receptor beta chains below was sequenced from the same sample in a study of metastatic and nonmetastatic thyroid tumors. TCRdb redid the clone calls on the PCR reads using MiXCR. The profile covers about 13,000 clones, with 20% to 25% appearing a single time and 3% to 4.5% taken by the ten largest. All patients were untreated before thyroid surgery. Sequenced material: blood. These TCRs come from a female donor with papillary thyroid cancer or a benign thyroid nodule (not recorded which). Some clones in this sample may be carry-over from other donors' samples.

This clone was counted a few times. The chain recombines TRBV6-6 with TRBJ2-1, with TRBD2 identical over 8 bases. Losses at the gene ends were 4 bases for V and 5 bases for J; bases not matched to a gene: 13. The germline CDR1 and CDR2 sequences are MNHNY and SVGAGI (reference sequence). The CDR3 spans 17 residues. In nucleotides, the CDR3 is TGTGCCAGCAGTTTCGGACTAGCTGGTCTAGGGGACAATGAGCAGTTCTTC. This gives the protein CASSFGLAGLGDNEQFF.

DNA of the CDR3: TGCGCCAGCAGCTTGGAACAGGCGGGCGGGGAGCTGTTTTTT. Translated: CASSLEQAGGELFF. J is TRBJ2-2 and V is TRBV5-1, with D perhaps given as TRBD1 or TRBD2 (5 bases each). Germline assignment: CDR1 SGHRS and CDR2 YFSETQ. Deletions cut 0 bases from V and 7 bases from J, with 10 bases between. This CDR3 region has 14 residues.

This clone was seen repeatedly, ten times or more. At the DNA level, this CDR3 is encoded by other sequences in the same sample as well. The V call is TRBV20-1, the J call TRBJ1-4, with D possibly matching TRBD1 (6 bases). Trimming stripped 3 bases from V and 8 bases from J, with 13 bases between. The CDR3 runs 13 residues. Germline CDR1 DFQATT, CDR2 SNEGSKA (reference sequence). The CDR3 region has the DNA TGCAGTGCTAGCCCGGGGGCCTGGGAAAAACTGTTTTTT. Its translation is CSASPGAWEKLFF.

This clone was seen repeatedly, ten times or more. The chain is built from TRBV18 and TRBJ1-5; D gene uncertain. The CDR3 has 16 amino acids. CDR1 and CDR2 (germline): KGHSH, LQKENI. Between the trimmed V and J ends, which lost 3 bases and 3 bases, there was a span of 15 bases. CDR3 in amino acids: CASSPPGGSSNQPQHF. The CDR3 DNA reads TGTGCCAGCTCACCCCCTGGCGGCTCATCCAATCAGCCCCAGCATTTT.

About this clone itself: A much more abundant neighbour one base away suggests this may be a read error. This chain connects TRBV5-4 to TRBJ2-3; 9 nucleotides agree with TRBD1. The germline V gene encodes CDR1 SGHNT and CDR2 YYREEE (reference sequence). Losses at the gene ends were 4 bases for V and 14 bases for J; bases not matched to a gene: 8. CDR3 length: 12 residues. The CDR3 sequence: CASSPGTGFSYF. CDR3 DNA: TGTGCCAGCAGCCCAGGGACAGGGTTTTCGTATTTT.

This clone was counted many times. The gene calls are TRBV14 and TRBJ1-2; D is ambiguous. CDR3 length: 13 amino acids. In germline, CDR1 is SGHDN, CDR2 FVKESK. The V gene lost 6 bases and the J gene lost 3 bases, with 11 bases spanning the gap. The CDR3 coding sequence is TGTGCCAGCAGTGCCGGGTCTTACTATGGCTACACCTTC. Its protein product is CASSAGSYYGYTF. The whole variable domain, filled in from reference TRBV14 and TRBJ1-2, reads EAGVTQFPSHSVIEKGQTVTLRCDPISGHDNLYWYRRVMGKEIKFLLHFVKESKQDESGMPNNRFLAERTGGTYSTLKVQPAELEDSGVYFCASSAGSYYGYTFGSGTRLTVV.

Concerning this clone itself: Compared with germline, one end of the junction differs, possibly owing to a read error. This sequence joins TRBV12-3 or TRBV12-4 and TRBJ2-7, with 11 bases lining up with TRBD1. The CDR3 consists of 14 residues. CDR3 region: CASSRTGGLSEQHF. Here the CDR3 DNA reads TGTGCTAGCTCCCGGACAGGGGGCCTAAGCGAGCAGCACTTC.

At least ten counts were recorded for this clone. The V and J genes are TRBV19 and TRBJ2-1, with 15 bases matching TRBD2. The CDR3 spans 18 residues. Losses at the gene ends were 4 bases for V and 4 bases for J; bases not matched to a gene: 8. The germline CDR1 and CDR2 sequences are LNHDA and SQIVND (reference sequence). The DNA for the CDR3 is TGTGCCAGTAGTACCTGGACTAGCGGGGGGGCGATGTACAATGAGCAGTTCTTC. Its translation is CASSTWTSGGAMYNEQFF.

The rearrangement links TRBV20-1 to TRBJ2-3, with D hard to call. Trimming took 1 base from V and 4 from J, leaving 12 bases between them. The CDR3 is made up of 14 amino acids. Germline V gene data show CDR1 as DFQATT and CDR2 as SNEGSKA (reference sequence). The CDR3 coding sequence is TGCAGTGCTAGAGGTGACTCCTCCCCAGATACGCAGTATTTT. This translates into CSARGDSSPDTQYF.

The chain combines TRBV6-2 or TRBV6-3 with TRBJ1-2; 9 nucleotides match TRBD1. The CDR3 covers 17 residues. Trimming removed 4 bases from V and 11 bases from J; junction bases left unmatched: 20. Germline values: CDR1 MNHEY, CDR2 SVGEGT. As DNA, the CDR3 is TGTGCCAGCAGTTCTTTTCCGGGACAGGGCAACCCATGGGAATACACCTTC. Translated: CASSSFPGQGNPWEYTF.

This clone occurred many times. The V and J genes are TRBV18 and TRBJ2-7, with TRBD1 matching 9 bases. Germline loops: CDR1 KGHSH, CDR2 LQKENI. The CDR3 spans 15 residues. V lost 5 bases to trimming and J lost 0 bases; unmatched junction nucleotides: 5. CDR3 sequence reads: CASSYDRGSSYEQYF. The CDR3, as DNA: TGTGCCAGCTCATATGACAGGGGGTCCTCCTACGAGCAGTACTTC.

This clone was observed at least ten times. The chain recombines TRBV9 with TRBJ1-5; tentatively, D is TRBD1 (5 bases). CDR3 size: 16 residues. V lost 0 bases and J 4 bases, leaving 14 bases between the germline ends. Germline V gene data show CDR1 as SGDLS and CDR2 as YYNGEE. For the CDR3, the DNA is TGTGCCAGCAGCGTAGGAAAGTCAGGGCCGAATCAGCCCCAGCATTTT. Amino acid sequence: CASSVGKSGPNQPQHF.

This clone turned up a few times. The chain uses TRBV19 and TRBJ1-2; possibly TRBD1 for D (6 bases). The CDR3 is 13 residues long. Germline V gene data show CDR1 as LNHDA and CDR2 as SQIVND (reference sequence). Between the trimmed V and J ends, which lost 6 bases and 4 bases, there was a span of 12 bases. CDR3 DNA sequence: TGTGCCAGTAGCCGACAGGAGACCTATGGCTACACCTTC. Its protein product is CASSRQETYGYTF.

This clone was observed at least ten times. This chain joins TRBV3-1 and TRBJ1-1; no definite D call. CDR1 and CDR2 from the germline V gene are LGHDT and YNNKEL (reference sequence). The CDR3 runs 16 residues. Trimming took 1 base from V and 2 from J, leaving 14 bases between them. The CDR3 reads CASSQGGRGRNTEAFF. In DNA, the CDR3 is TGTGCCAGCAGCCAAGGGGGTCGAGGGCGAAACACTGAAGCTTTCTTT.

This clone was counted ten times or more. Here the CDR3 reads CASSLQGTHSPLHF. The CDR3, as DNA: TGTGCCAGCAGCCTACAGGGTACTCATTCACCCCTCCACTTT. The chain recombines TRBV11-1 with TRBJ1-6; TRBD1 might be the D (6 bases). V was shortened by 5 bases and J by 8 bases, with 13 bases between the two germline ends. This CDR3 is 14 amino acids long. CDR1 is SGHAT, CDR2 FQDESV, per germline (reference sequence). Supplemented by reference TRBV11-1 and TRBJ1-6, the full variable domain reads EAEVAQSPRYKITEKSQAVAFWCDPISGHATLYWYRQILGQGPELLVQFQDESVVDDSQLPKDRFSAERLKGVDSTLKIQPAELGDSAMYLCASSLQGTHSPLHFGNGTRLTVT.

This clone is judged medium-sized. The V call is TRBV28, the J call TRBJ1-5; perhaps TRBD1 as D (6 bases). The CDR3 totals 14 residues. Germline V gene sequence: CDR1 MDHEN, CDR2 SYDVKM. V was clipped by 4 bases and J by 6 bases, with 13 bases between them. CDR3 sequence reads: CASSSGGTTQPQHF. The CDR3 bases are TGTGCCAGCAGTTCGGGTGGGACAACTCAGCCCCAGCATTTT.

To note about this clone: The junction and the germline gene differ at one end; a read error may be behind it. The chain uses TRBV14 and TRBJ2-7, with 12 bases fitting TRBD2. This CDR3 spans 16 amino acids. Germline V CDR1 and CDR2: SGHDN, FVKESK. DNA for the CDR3: TGTGTCAGCAGCCTGAACCTAGCGGGGGGGCTTGACGAGCAGTACTTC. It codes for CVSSLNLAGGLDEQYF.

This clone was observed at least ten times. The DNA of the CDR3 is TGTGCCTGGGGTCGGAGCGAGAATCAGCCCCAGCATTTT. Translating it yields CAWGRSENQPQHF. The chain carries TRBV30 and TRBJ1-5; D is unclear. Germline loops: CDR1 GTSNPN, CDR2 SVGIG (reference sequence). This CDR3 comprises 13 residues. The ends were cut back, 5 bases at V and 4 bases at J, with 12 bases in the middle.

Judged by abundance, this clone is medium-sized. The chain links TRBV6-1 to TRBJ2-1; 8 bases are shared with TRBD1. The J segment lost 4 bases and the V segment lost 0 bases, leaving 5 bases of the junction unmatched. The germline V gene has CDR1 MNHNS and CDR2 SASEGT. This CDR3 contains 16 residues. The CDR3 nucleotides read TGTGCCAGCAGTGAAGCGACAGGGGCAAGGTACAATGAGCAGTTCTTC. This translates into CASSEATGARYNEQFF.

In its sample, this clone ranks as medium-sized (0.01 to 0.1%). The chain uses TRBV20-1 and TRBJ1-2, with D maybe TRBD1 (5 bases). The CDR3 has 12 residues. The V end lost 6 bases, the J end lost 4 bases, and 12 bases lay between the germline ends. Germline V gives CDR1 DFQATT, CDR2 SNEGSKA (reference sequence). Written as DNA, the CDR3 is TGCAGTGCCACCCAGGGCGGCTATGGCTACACCTTC. Translating it yields CSATQGGYGYTF.